This is a list of T cell receptor beta chains from one sample in a study. TCRdb analysed the 5' RACE reads with MiXCR anew, one entry per CDR3 protein. The table lists 9,500 to 15,000 distinct CDR3 sequences, around 54% of them singletons, with 12% in the top ten. Source material: tumor-infiltrating Tregs sorted from the breast tumor. The receptors come from a female donor with breast cancer. Both conserved end residues are part of each CDR3. A D gene is named only where the DNA matches it firmly. For some rows the clone size is stated as once, few or many, or as a class when expanded; others skip it.

TRBV18,TRBJ2-1,few,NA,CASSVEYGYNEQFF,TGTGCCAGCTCAGTGGAGTACGGGTACAATGAGCAGTTCTTC
TRBV20-1,TRBJ2-5,few,NA,CSASIAGRGSETQYF,TGCAGTGCTAGTATCGCGGGGCGGGGATCAGAGACCCAGTACTTC
TRBV7-3,TRBJ1-1,few,NA,CASSFARDTEAFF,TGTGCCAGCAGCTTTGCACGGGACACTGAAGCTTTCTTT
TRBV3-1,TRBJ1-3,NA,TRBD1,CASRGQGYSGNTIYF,TGTGCCAGCAGGGGACAGGGCTACTCTGGAAACACCATATATTTT
TRBV25-1,TRBJ2-1,few,NA,CASSESKINEQFF,TGTGCCAGCAGTGAATCAAAAATCAATGAGCAGTTCTTC
TRBV25-1,TRBJ2-7,NA,NA,CASSEVGTNYEQYF,TGTGCCAGCAGCGAAGTAGGGACAAACTACGAGCAGTACTTC
TRBV24-1,TRBJ2-1,NA,NA,CATSDLYLGDEQFF,TGTGCCACCAGTGATTTATATTTAGGGGATGAGCAGTTCTTC
TRBV3-1,TRBJ1-1,once,NA,CASSPDRRSEAFF,TGTGCCAGCAGCCCAGATCGTAGGTCAGAAGCTTTCTTT